These T cell receptor beta chains were read from a single sample in a study of Graves' ophthalmopathy and Graves' hyperthyroidism. TCRdb re-called the multiplex PCR reads with MiXCR, one entry per CDR3 protein. The sample lists about 180,000 distinct CDR3 sequences, approximately 40% occurring once. Input material: peripheral blood. The receptors derive from a woman between 40 and 50 years old with Graves' ophthalmopathy. The CDR3 runs from the conserved cysteine through the conserved F or W. Fields, in order: V gene, D gene, CDR3 protein. D genes are given only for firm matches.

>TRBV6-2/TRBV6-3|.
CASTDWDTEAFF
>TRBV20-1|.
CSAADRFAQHF
>TRBV12-5|.
CASGLTLRDIYNSPLHF
>TRBV3-1|.
CASSQAVDSPLHF
>TRBV10-3|.
CAITSGYFYGYTF
>TRBV18|.
CASSPVQGPTGELFF
>TRBV27|.
CASSMRGIQYF
>TRBV19|.
CASTKSRDQNTEAFF
>TRBV6-4|TRBD2
CASSELELAATLAKNIQYF
>TRBV28|TRBD1
CASSGTGGANVLTF
>TRBV12-3/TRBV12-4|TRBD1
CASSHTGVSSYEQYF
>TRBV11-2|TRBD2
CASSSTGTSGSGGELFF
>TRBV10-3|.
CAIRGGAENTEAFF
>TRBV9|.
CASSVAAEMAEAFF
>TRBV15|.
CATSSYSGKTQYF
>TRBV5-6|.
CASSSYGNTIYF
>TRBV12-3/TRBV12-4|.
CASSFSAYGYTF
>TRBV2|.
CASSEQDSSSYEQYF
>TRBV2|.
CASSPDVANTGELFF
>TRBV6-1|TRBD2
CASSLLAGGAETQYF
>TRBV13|.
CASSLRKLNQPQHF
>TRBV20-1|TRBD1
CSARETGQGGIGELFF
>TRBV12-3/TRBV12-4|TRBD1
CASSLDRGLSQPQHF
>TRBV6-5|TRBD1
CASSIQGGRTNYGYTF
>TRBV6-1|.
CASSNPERWTEAFF
>TRBV4-3|.
CASSLGTSGYTF
>TRBV6-2/TRBV6-3|TRBD1
CASSYPTGDEAFF
>TRBV7-8|.
CASNLAGGVDTEAFF
>TRBV12-3/TRBV12-4|.
CASSPSRPNSPLHF
>TRBV20-1|.
CSAPDVLNTEAFF
>TRBV5-1|TRBD1
CASSRTGTGYEQYF
>TRBV12-3/TRBV12-4|.
CASSFGNSPLHF
>TRBV7-8|.
CASSLARGETQYF
>TRBV6-1|TRBD2
CASTPGLAGGGEQYF
>TRBV19|TRBD1
CASSPRTGMGNQPQHF
>TRBV28|.
CASMTPGGTQYF
>TRBV6-2/TRBV6-3|.
CASYPTRSQETQYF
>TRBV5-1|.
CASSLGTVAQETQYF
>TRBV3-1|.
CASRQHGPANGAFF
>TRBV20-1|.
CSALPVAAKNIQYF
>TRBV2|TRBD1
CASSQQGAYGYTF
>TRBV12-3/TRBV12-4|.
CASSLDLRARQPQHF
>TRBV28|TRBD1
CASSLRDRDTQPQHF
>TRBV6-2/TRBV6-3|.
CASSVGSYEQYF
>TRBV11-3|.
CASSSTGTGGIQYF
>TRBV6-1|TRBD1
CASSDRGGDTEAFF
>TRBV27|TRBD2
CASSPYSSGRATYEQYF
>TRBV30|.
CAWYFTEAFF
>TRBV30|.
CAWSRTYFSYEQYF
>TRBV7-2|.
CASSLNRREGYTF
>TRBV6-5|TRBD2
CASSYQLAEAEQYF
>TRBV27|TRBD1
CASRCEIQGATNTEAFF
>TRBV6-1|.
CASSEEQGPYGYTF
>TRBV15|TRBD1
CATSRGQGPNTEAFF
>TRBV20-1|TRBD1
CSATKPGQGRGTQYF
>TRBV7-2|TRBD1
CASSLALGQGAQEPQHF
>TRBV6-5|.
CASSYPGLTEAFF